The 3 T cell receptor beta chains given below trace back to one sample, sequenced in a study of shared T cell receptors in the human thymus. Libraries were prepared by immunoSEQ multiplex PCR; TCRdb keeps only in-frame clonotypes and omits some of them. Of about 500,000 clones in the sample, 75% to 80% were seen once. The sample was also linked to a second study, of human thymus T cells.

Specimen: thymocytes. Receptor source: a boy in the first two years of life with a congenital heart defect.

The chain uses TRBV29-1 and TRBJ2-7; 7 positions agree with TRBD2. This CDR3 region has 13 residues. With 5 bases clipped from V and 2 bases from J, the junction kept 6 bases outside the gene matches. From germline, CDR1 is SQVTM and CDR2 ANQGSEA. The CDR3: CSVKAGTAYEQYF. CDR3 bases: TGCAGCGTTAAAGCGGGAACCGCCTACGAGCAGTACTTC.

This clone is a singleton in its sample. The CDR3 nucleotides read TGTGCCACCGAACAACTCCTTAGCGGTGGCCTTGAGCAGTTCTTC. Translating it yields CATEQLLSGGLEQFF. The V gene is TRBV28, the J gene TRBJ2-1, with a possible D match to TRBD2 (6 bases). Per germline, CDR1 MDHEN and CDR2 SYDVKM. V was cut by 10 bases and J by 9 bases, with 25 bases left in between. This CDR3 has 15 amino acids.

The chain joins TRBV14 to TRBJ2-7; 12 nucleotides match TRBD2. This CDR3 has 17 amino acids. Trimming cost V 0 bases and J 6 bases; bases outside gene matches: 9. Germline CDR1 reads SGHDN; CDR2 reads FVKESK. The CDR3 nucleotides read TGTGCCAGCAGCCAAGAATCTCGACTAGCGGGAGTGGGCGAGCAGTACTTC. This encodes CASSQESRLAGVGEQYF. Using reference TRBV14 and TRBJ2-7 for the parts outside the CDR3, the full variable domain is EAGVTQFPSHSVIEKGQTVTLRCDPISGHDNLYWYRRVMGKEIKFLLHFVKESKQDESGMPNNRFLAERTGGTYSTLKVQPAELEDSGVYFCASSQESRLAGVGEQYFGPGTRLTVT.